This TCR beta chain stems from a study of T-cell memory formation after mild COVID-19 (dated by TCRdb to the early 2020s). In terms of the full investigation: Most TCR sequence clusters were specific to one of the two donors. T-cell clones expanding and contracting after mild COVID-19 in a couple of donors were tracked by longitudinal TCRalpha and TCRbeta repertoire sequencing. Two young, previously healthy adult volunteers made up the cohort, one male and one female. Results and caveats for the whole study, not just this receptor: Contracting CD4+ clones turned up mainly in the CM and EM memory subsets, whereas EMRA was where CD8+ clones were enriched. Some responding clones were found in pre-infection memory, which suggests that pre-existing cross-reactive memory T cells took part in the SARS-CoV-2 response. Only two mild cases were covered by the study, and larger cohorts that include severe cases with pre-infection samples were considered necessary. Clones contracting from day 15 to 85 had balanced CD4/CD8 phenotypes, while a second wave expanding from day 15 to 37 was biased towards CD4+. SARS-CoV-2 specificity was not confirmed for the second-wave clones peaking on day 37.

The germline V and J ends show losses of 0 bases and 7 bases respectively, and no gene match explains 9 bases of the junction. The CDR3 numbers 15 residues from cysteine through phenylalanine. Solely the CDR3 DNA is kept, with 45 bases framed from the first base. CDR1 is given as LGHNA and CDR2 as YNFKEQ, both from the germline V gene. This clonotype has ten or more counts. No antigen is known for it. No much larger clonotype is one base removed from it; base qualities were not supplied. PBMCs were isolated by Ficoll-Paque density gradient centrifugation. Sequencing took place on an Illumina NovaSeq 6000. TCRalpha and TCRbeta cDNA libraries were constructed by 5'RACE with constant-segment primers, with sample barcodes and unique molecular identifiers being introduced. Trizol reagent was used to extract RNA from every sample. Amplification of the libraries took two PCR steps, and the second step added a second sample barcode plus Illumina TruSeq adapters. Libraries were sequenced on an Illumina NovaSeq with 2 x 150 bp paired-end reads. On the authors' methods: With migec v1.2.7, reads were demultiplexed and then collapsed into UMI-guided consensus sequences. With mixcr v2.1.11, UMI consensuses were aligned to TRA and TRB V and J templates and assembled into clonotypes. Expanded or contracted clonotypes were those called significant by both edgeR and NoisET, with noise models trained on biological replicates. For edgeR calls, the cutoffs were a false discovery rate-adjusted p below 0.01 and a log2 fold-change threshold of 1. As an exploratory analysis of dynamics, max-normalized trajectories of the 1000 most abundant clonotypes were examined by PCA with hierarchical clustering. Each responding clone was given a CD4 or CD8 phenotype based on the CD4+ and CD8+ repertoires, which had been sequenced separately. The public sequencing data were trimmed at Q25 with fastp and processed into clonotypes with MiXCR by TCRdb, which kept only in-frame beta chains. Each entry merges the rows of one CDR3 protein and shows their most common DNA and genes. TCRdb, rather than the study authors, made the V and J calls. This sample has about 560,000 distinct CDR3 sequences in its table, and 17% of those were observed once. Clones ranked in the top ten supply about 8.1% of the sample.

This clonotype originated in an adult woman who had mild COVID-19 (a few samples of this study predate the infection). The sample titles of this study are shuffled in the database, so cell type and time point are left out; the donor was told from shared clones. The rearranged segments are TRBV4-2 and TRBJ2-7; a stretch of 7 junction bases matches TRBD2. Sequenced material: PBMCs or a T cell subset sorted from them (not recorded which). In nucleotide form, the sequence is TGTGCCAGCAGCCAAGAAGACGGGGGGTCCGGGGAGCAGTACTTC. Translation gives CASSQEDGGSGEQYF.